This TCR beta chain is drawn from a study of cytomegalovirus exposure and HLA in healthy donors. CDR3 length: 13 amino acids. Germline trimming cut 3 bases from V and 5 bases from J; bases unmatched to any gene: 3. Looked up from germline, CDR1 is MNHEY and CDR2 is SMNVEV (reference sequence). The PCR made use of 60 Vbeta and 13 Jbeta primers. This table comes from immunoSEQ multiplex PCR, and its TCRdb copy is limited to in-frame clones, with some not included. The sample has some 200,000 clones, about 80% seen once. The sequence was collected from a boy under 18 in good health and CMV-seronegative. Sequences were obtained from PBMCs. V usage is TRBV27 and J usage is TRBJ2-7; 8 bases fit TRBD1. CDR3 DNA: TGTGCCAGCAGTTTGACAGGGGACCACGAGCAGTACTTC. It encodes CASSLTGDHEQYF.